The subject of this entry is one TCR beta chain. No antigen is known for it. This specimen belongs to a study of T cell responses to AZD1222 COVID-19 vaccine. Findings of the study overall: Clonal diversity was possibly underestimated, and white British individuals and females predominated among donors.

Libraries were prepared by immunoSEQ multiplex PCR; TCRdb keeps only in-frame clonotypes and omits some of them. In the table there are just over 90,000 clones, 85% to 90% of which are singletons. The CDR3 contains 16 residues. V was trimmed by 1 base and J by 10 bases, leaving 20 bases between them. Germline lookup yields CDR1 MNHNS and CDR2 SASEGT. Sequencing used peripheral blood, obtained 28 days after the second AZD1222 dose. The receptor comes from an adult who received the AZD1222 COVID-19 vaccine. The rearrangement joins TRBV6-1 to TRBJ2-1, with D possibly being TRBD1 (8 bases). The CDR3 loop is CASSEVSGTGAGEQFF. CDR3 bases: TGTGCCAGCAGTGAAGTGTCCGGGACAGGAGCGGGGGAGCAGTTCTTC.